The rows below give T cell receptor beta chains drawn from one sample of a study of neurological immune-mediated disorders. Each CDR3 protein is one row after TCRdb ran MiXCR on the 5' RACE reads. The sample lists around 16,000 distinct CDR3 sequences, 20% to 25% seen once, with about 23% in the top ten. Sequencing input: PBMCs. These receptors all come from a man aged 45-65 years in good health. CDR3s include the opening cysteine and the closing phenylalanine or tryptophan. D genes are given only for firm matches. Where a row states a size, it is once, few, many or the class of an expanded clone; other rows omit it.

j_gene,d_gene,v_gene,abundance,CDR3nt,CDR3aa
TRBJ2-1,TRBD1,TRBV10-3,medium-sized,TGTGCCATCAGCGAGGGGACAGGGCAGTTCTTC,CAISEGTGQFF
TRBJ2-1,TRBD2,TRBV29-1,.,TGCAGCGCAAATCTAGCGGGTAAGAGCTCCTACAATGAGCAGTTCTTC,CSANLAGKSSYNEQFF
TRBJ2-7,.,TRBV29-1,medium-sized,TGCAGCGTTAGCAGGGGCCAGCGAAGCTCCTACGAGCAGTACTTC,CSVSRGQRSSYEQYF
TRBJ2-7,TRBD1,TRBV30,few,TGTGCCTGCACCCTCGGGACAGACTACGAGCAGTACTTC,CACTLGTDYEQYF
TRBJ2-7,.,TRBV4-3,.,TGCGCCAGCAGCGGTTGGGGCTCCTACGAGCAGTACTTC,CASSGWGSYEQYF
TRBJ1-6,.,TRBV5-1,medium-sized,TGCGCCAGCAGCTTGGACTCTGGGGTTAATTCACCCCTCCACTTT,CASSLDSGVNSPLHF
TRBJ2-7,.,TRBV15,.,TGTGCCACCAGCTCGGCCGGGGGCAAGCAGTACTTC,CATSSAGGKQYF
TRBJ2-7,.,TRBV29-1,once,TGCAGCGTTATTCTGTACGAGCAGTACTTC,CSVILYEQYF
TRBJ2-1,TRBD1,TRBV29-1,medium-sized,TGCAGCGTTGAAGATGTTTTCGGGACAGGGACCTACAATGAGCAGTTCTTC,CSVEDVFGTGTYNEQFF
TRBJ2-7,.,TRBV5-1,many,TGCGCCAGCAGCGGAGGGGGGTTGACCTACGAGCAGTACTTC,CASSGGGLTYEQYF
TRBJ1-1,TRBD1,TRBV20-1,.,TGCAGTGCTAAGGTAACAGGGGGCTTTGCACCGTCCACTGAAGCTTTCTTT,CSAKVTGGFAPSTEAFF
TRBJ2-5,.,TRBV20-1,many,TGCAGTGCTCCCTTATGGGCCGGGCGGGAGACCCAGTACTTC,CSAPLWAGRETQYF
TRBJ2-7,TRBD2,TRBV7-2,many,TGTGCCAGCAGCTGGACTAGTGTCGCGGAGCAGTACTTC,CASSWTSVAEQYF
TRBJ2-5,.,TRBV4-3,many,TGCGCCAGCAGCCAAGTTATCCGGGAGACCCAGTACTTC,CASSQVIRETQYF
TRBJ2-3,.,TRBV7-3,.,TGTGCCAGCAGCGGAAGCGGAAAAACGCAGTATTTT,CASSGSGKTQYF
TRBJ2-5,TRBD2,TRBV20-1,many,TGCAGTGCTAGAGTGATAAGGATTTCGGGACTAGTGGGAGAGACCCAGTACTTC,CSARVIRISGLVGETQYF
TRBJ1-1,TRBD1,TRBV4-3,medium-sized,TGCGCCAGCAGCCAAGATCGAAGGGACAGGGGAATCTTT,CASSQDRRDRGIF